The source of this TCR beta chain is a study of human T cells and chemical hapten exposure. Germline loops: CDR1 SGHRS, CDR2 YFSETQ. V lost 4 bases and J 7 bases, leaving 15 bases between the germline ends. The CDR3 covers 14 residues. TCRdb called the RACE reads again in MiXCR, with one record for every CDR3 protein. The repertoire includes 55,000 to 75,000 distinct CDR3 sequences, roughly 6.7% of them detected once, and about 1.5% sits in the top ten. At least ten counts were recorded for this clonotype. Time point meaning: pre-sensitization, week 0. Treatment denoted: therapeutic diphenylcyclopropenone sensitization with weekly scalp DPC. Whole blood that had not been fractionated was the source of extracted total RNA.

This material consisted of whole blood, taken in connection with sensitization to the hapten diphenylcyclopropenone (DPC). The chain is built from TRBV5-1 and TRBJ1-5; a weak D match, TRBD1 (6 bases). This TCR was recovered from a woman in her 30s with alopecia areata. Some clones in this sample may be carry-over from other donors' samples. CDR3 DNA sequence: TGCGCCAGCAGCCCCGGCCCAGGGGAACAGCCCCAGCATTTT. This translates into CASSPGPGEQPQHF.